A single sample gave rise to the 21 T cell receptor beta chains below, sequenced in a study of T cell changes during pregnancy in multiple sclerosis. TCRdb keeps only in-frame clones here, not all; method: immunoSEQ multiplex PCR. Counted here are 65,000 to 75,000 clones, 91% occurring once; the ten biggest clones make up approximately 1.5%. The sequencing used peripheral blood, collected in the third trimester of pregnancy. The receptors come from a female donor in good health, enrolled as a control in a pregnancy study.

The chain carries TRBV4-3 and TRBJ2-5, with 11 bases matching TRBD2. J lost 5 bases, V lost 1 base, and 6 bases had no gene match. The germline V gene encodes CDR1 LGHNA and CDR2 YSLEER. CDR3 size: 16 residues. The CDR3 loop reads CASSQGLAGGSETQYF. The DNA of the CDR3 is TGCGCCAGCAGCCAAGGGCTAGCGGGGGGCAGTGAGACCCAGTACTTC.

This chain connects TRBV7-3 to TRBJ2-1, with 7 bases lining up with TRBD1. Germline loops: CDR1 SGHTA, CDR2 FQGTGA. J was trimmed by 9 bases and V by 6 bases; bases with no gene match: 2. This CDR3 spans 11 amino acids. CDR3 sequence reads: CASRDRSEQFF. In DNA, the CDR3 is TGTGCCAGCAGGGACAGGAGTGAGCAGTTCTTC.

The CDR3 reads CASSPLRNTEAFF. The CDR3, as DNA: TGTGCCAGCAGTCCCCTTAGGAACACTGAAGCTTTCTTT. The J gene is TRBJ1-1, the V gene TRBV6-6; D gene ambiguous. This CDR3 is built from 13 residues. The germline CDR1 and CDR2 sequences are MNHNY and SVGAGI (reference sequence). V gave up 5 bases and J gave up 1 base, with 8 bases separating them.

This clone was observed a handful of times. This chain connects TRBV4-3 to TRBJ2-3; 9 positions match TRBD1. In germline, CDR1 is LGHNA, CDR2 YSLEER. This CDR3 is built from 16 residues. V shed 0 bases and J 3 bases; nucleotides not matched to a gene: 4. The CDR3 here is CASSQEDRGLTDTQYF. In DNA, the CDR3 is TGCGCCAGCAGCCAAGAGGACAGGGGATTAACAGATACGCAGTATTTT.

V and J are TRBV15 and TRBJ1-3, with D hard to call. Germline values: CDR1 LNHNV, CDR2 YYDKDF (reference sequence). The CDR3 spans 15 residues. The V gene lost 1 base and the J gene lost 8 bases, with 15 bases spanning the gap. The chain's CDR3 is CATSRALYSEDTIYF. The CDR3, as DNA: TGTGCCACCAGCAGAGCTCTATACTCTGAGGACACCATATATTTT. Supplemented by reference TRBV15 and TRBJ1-3, the full variable domain reads DAMVIQNPRYQVTQFGKPVTLSCSQTLNHNVMYWYQQKSSQAPKLLFHYYDKDFNNEADTPDNFQSRRPNTSFCFLDIRSPGLGDTAMYLCATSRALYSEDTIYFGEGSWLTVV.

This chain uses TRBV9 with TRBJ1-2; D unresolved. The V gene's germline CDR1 is SGDLS and CDR2 YYNGEE. The CDR3 runs 12 residues. V was pared by 4 bases and J by 4 bases, with 8 bases between. The CDR3 DNA is TGTGCCAGCAGCTTAGGGCTCTATGGCTACACCTTC. It yields the protein CASSLGLYGYTF.

The J gene is TRBJ2-3, the V gene TRBV18; D gene unclear. V lost 0 bases and J 11 bases, leaving 12 bases between the germline ends. Germline V gene lookup returns CDR1 KGHSH and CDR2 LQKENI. This CDR3 region has 13 residues. Here the CDR3 reads CASSPPEQQEQYF. The CDR3 bases are TGTGCCAGCTCACCACCGGAGCAGCAAGAGCAGTATTTT.

The chain employs TRBV6-5 and TRBJ2-3; the D gene is possibly TRBD2 (5 bases). Germline V lookup: CDR1 MNHEY, CDR2 SVGAGI. CDR3 length equals 13 residues. The germline V and J ends were trimmed by 6 bases and 2 bases, with 9 bases remaining between them. The CDR3 protein is CASRLGLTDTQYF. The CDR3 DNA follows: TGTGCCAGCAGACTAGGACTCACAGATACGCAGTATTTT.

This clone was seen only a few times. The CDR3 is CASSPTGHPNTEAFF. The CDR3 DNA is TGTGCCAGCAGCCCTACGGGACACCCTAACACTGAAGCTTTCTTT. The J gene is TRBJ1-1, the V gene TRBV7-9; a weak D match, TRBD1 (6 bases). The V gene lost 5 bases and the J gene lost 2 bases, with 15 bases spanning the gap. Germline loops: CDR1 SEHNR, CDR2 FQNEAQ (reference sequence). The CDR3 runs 15 residues.

The genes are TRBV27 and TRBJ1-2, with D possibly matching TRBD1 (6 bases). CDR1 is MNHEY and CDR2 is SMNVEV in the germline V gene (reference sequence). V shed 5 bases and J shed 8 bases, with 18 bases lying between them. This CDR3 spans 14 amino acids. CDR3 amino acids: CASSPGSAGEGYTF. For the CDR3, the DNA is TGTGCCAGCAGTCCCGGTTCGGCAGGGGAGGGCTACACCTTC.

V is TRBV7-9 and J is TRBJ1-4, with 7 nucleotides matching TRBD1. Germline CDR1 SEHNR, CDR2 FQNEAQ (reference sequence). The CDR3 is 15 residues long. V trimming: 1 base; J trimming: 5 bases; junction bases outside the gene matches: 4. DNA of the CDR3: TGTGCCAGCAGCTTAGGAGGGGGCGTAAATGAAAAACTGTTTTTT. Translating gives CASSLGGGVNEKLFF.

The rearrangement joins TRBV18 to TRBJ1-5; the D is unclear. Trimming pared 3 bases from V and 1 base from J, leaving 13 bases between. Germline loops: CDR1 KGHSH, CDR2 LQKENI. This CDR3 contains 16 residues. CDR3 amino acids: CASSPERTSSNQPQHF. CDR3 sequence (DNA): TGTGCCAGCTCACCGGAAAGGACTTCGAGCAATCAGCCCCAGCATTTT. Using reference TRBV18 and TRBJ1-5 for the parts outside the CDR3, the full variable domain is NAGVMQNPRHLVRRRGQEARLRCSPMKGHSHVYWYRQLPEEGLKFMVYLQKENIIDESGMPKERFSAEFPKEGPSILRIQQVVRGDSAAYFCASSPERTSSNQPQHFGDGTRLSIL.

The gene calls are TRBV7-6 and TRBJ2-1; TRBD2 agrees at 12 bases. Germline V lookup: CDR1 SGHVS, CDR2 FNYEAQ. The CDR3 covers 15 residues. Trimming removed 3 bases from V and 4 bases from J; junction bases left unmatched: 1. As DNA, the CDR3 is TGTGCCAGCAGCTTGGGACTAGCGGGTTACAATGAGCAGTTCTTC. The encoded protein is CASSLGLAGYNEQFF.

The chain has TRBV11-3 and TRBJ2-1, with 13 bases that match TRBD2. The V and J ends lost 5 bases and 7 bases, in that order; junction bases with no gene match: 5. This CDR3 is 15 amino acids long. Per the germline V gene, CDR1 is SGHNT and CDR2 is YENEEA. The CDR3 nucleotides are TGTGCCAGCAGCCGGGGACTAGCGGGGTTGAATGAGCAGTTCTTC. This sequence encodes CASSRGLAGLNEQFF.

The chain carries TRBV7-2 and TRBJ1-5, with D tentatively TRBD1 (6 bases). CDR1 SGHTA and CDR2 FQGNSA come from the germline V gene. This CDR3 has 15 amino acids. The ends were cut back, 4 bases at V and 6 bases at J, with 16 bases in the middle. CDR3 DNA sequence: TGTGCCAGCAGCTCAACGACAGGACGTGTTCAGCCCCAGCATTTT. This sequence encodes CASSSTTGRVQPQHF.

This sequence joins TRBV5-1 and TRBJ2-3; TRBD2 aligns across 8 bases. Trimming cost V 2 bases and J 5 bases; bases outside gene matches: 4. The CDR3 loop spans 14 amino acids. Germline V gene lookup returns CDR1 SGHRS and CDR2 YFSETQ. Here the CDR3 DNA reads TGCGCCAGCAGCTTCGGGGGGGGGCAAGATACGCAGTATTTT. The encoded protein is CASSFGGGQDTQYF.

This clone has just one count. This chain joins TRBV5-6 and TRBJ2-7, with 7 nucleotides matching TRBD1. Germline V CDR1 and CDR2: SGHDT, YYEEEE. The V gene end was trimmed by 0 bases and the J gene end by 9 bases; junction bases not matched to a gene: 12. The CDR3 totals 15 residues. The CDR3 is CASSLVGQDRFGQYF. As DNA, the CDR3 is TGTGCCAGCAGCTTGGTTGGGCAGGACAGGTTCGGGCAGTACTTC.

CDR3 DNA sequence: TGTGCCAGCAGCTCCGATACAATGGGCTTCTACGAGCAGTACTTC. This translates into CASSSDTMGFYEQYF. This chain links TRBV5-5 with TRBJ2-7; no clear D. Germline V gene lookup returns CDR1 SGHKS and CDR2 YYEKEE (reference sequence). This CDR3 contains 15 residues. V was trimmed by 3 bases and J by 3 bases, leaving 16 bases between them.

The V and J genes are TRBV7-2 and TRBJ2-1, with TRBD1 matching over 9 bases. Looked up from germline, CDR1 is SGHTA and CDR2 is FQGNSA. V lost 5 bases and J lost 3; bases outside the gene matches: 8. This CDR3 is built from 16 residues. CDR3: CASSPTGTGYYNEQFF. In DNA form, the CDR3 reads TGTGCCAGCAGCCCAACTGGGACAGGGTACTACAATGAGCAGTTCTTC.

This chain connects TRBV4-3 to TRBJ1-1; D unclear. The V end was cut by 0 bases, the J end by 0 bases, with 8 bases between. In germline, CDR1 is LGHNA, CDR2 YSLEER. This CDR3 has 15 residues. The CDR3 loop is CASSQERALNTEAFF. The CDR3 DNA is TGCGCCAGCAGCCAAGAGAGGGCCCTGAACACTGAAGCTTTCTTT.

This clone showed up just once. This chain connects TRBV19 to TRBJ1-1; TRBD1 matches 10 bases. The CDR3 totals 14 residues. Germline CDR1 and CDR2: LNHDA and SQIVND (reference sequence). The trim removed 3 bases at V and 5 bases at J, leaving 3 bases unmatched. Here the CDR3 reads CASSMGQGPTEAFF. CDR3 DNA: TGTGCCAGTAGTATGGGACAGGGGCCAACTGAAGCTTTCTTT.